The entry that follows covers one T cell receptor (beta chain) sequence. Its antigen is as yet unknown. The data were obtained in a study of T cell responses to AZD1222 COVID-19 vaccine. Study-level results: The span of vaccine-associated CD4 TCRs extended across spike, with dominance at 160-218 and 743-854. Among the donors, most were white British and more were female, and clonal diversity was possibly underestimated.

Assay: immunoSEQ multiplex PCR; the TCRdb copy retains only in-frame clones and omits some. The profile shows 80,000 to 100,000 clones, around 87% of them singletons. The source of this sequence is an adult who received the AZD1222 COVID-19 vaccine. The material was peripheral blood, obtained 28 days after the second AZD1222 dose.

CDR3 nucleotides: TGTGCCAGCAGCCAAGCTTTCGGTACGGAGAGAAACACCATATATTTT. This gives the protein CASSQAFGTERNTIYF. The J gene is TRBJ1-3, the V gene TRBV4-2; D uncertain. V dropped 1 base and J dropped 5 bases, with 15 bases sitting between them. The CDR3 is 16 amino acids. Per the germline V gene, CDR1 is LGHNA and CDR2 is YNFKEQ.